The source of this TCR beta chain is a study of blood T cell repertoires in COVID-19. Looking at the study overall: COVID-19 samples, acute and convalescent, were from the United States, Italy and Spain. Nucleic acid was either cDNA or gDNA, and it came from T cells, B-cell-depleted T cells, or PBMCs.

V gave up 5 bases and J gave up 0 bases, with 17 bases separating them. This CDR3 has 17 residues. From germline, CDR1 is MDHEN and CDR2 SYDVKM. Original processing methods: Estimated nucleated cell counts came from reference gene primer amplification. Using immunoSEQ multiplex PCR, the repertoire was profiled, and TCRdb retains in-frame clones only, with some absent. V and J calls and clone size follow that table, whereas D and trimming were derived from the DNA. There are about 360,000 clones in the sample; about 88% occur only once, and about 3% lies in the top ten. This chain uses TRBV28 with TRBJ1-5, with unresolved D. The sequencing input was peripheral blood. The clonotype comes from a human donor in a cohort sampled during active COVID-19. The CDR3 DNA sequence: TGTGCCAGCAGTCCCTCGGGGATGGGCGATAGCAATCAGCCCCAGCATTTT. This encodes CASSPSGMGDSNQPQHF.